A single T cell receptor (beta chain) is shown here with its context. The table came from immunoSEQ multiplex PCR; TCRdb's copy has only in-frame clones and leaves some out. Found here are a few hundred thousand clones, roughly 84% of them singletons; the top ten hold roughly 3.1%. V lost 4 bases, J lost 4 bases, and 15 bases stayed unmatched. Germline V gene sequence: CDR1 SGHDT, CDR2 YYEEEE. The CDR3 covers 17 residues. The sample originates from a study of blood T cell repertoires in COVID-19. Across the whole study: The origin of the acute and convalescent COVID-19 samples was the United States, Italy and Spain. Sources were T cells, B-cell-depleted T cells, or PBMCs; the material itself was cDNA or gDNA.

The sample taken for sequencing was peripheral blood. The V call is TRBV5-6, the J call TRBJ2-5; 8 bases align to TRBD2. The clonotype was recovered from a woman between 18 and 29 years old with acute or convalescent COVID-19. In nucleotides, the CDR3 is TGTGCCAGCAGCCGCTTTTGGGGCCCAGCGGGGGCAGAGACCCAGTACTTC. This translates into CASSRFWGPAGAETQYF. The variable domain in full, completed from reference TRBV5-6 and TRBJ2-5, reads DAGVTQSPTHLIKTRGQQVTLRCSPKSGHDTVSWYQQALGQGPQFIFQYYEEEERQRGNFPDRFSGHQFPNYSSELNVNALLLGDSALYLCASSRFWGPAGAETQYFGPGTRLLVL.